This T cell receptor (beta chain) was captured by sequencing in a study of human T cells and chemical hapten exposure (dated by TCRdb to the early 2020s). Notes on the research overall: For sensitization, 2% DPC in acetone was applied to a 2 cm by 2 cm area of upper inner arm skin. Blood samples were taken from patients before sensitization (week 0) and then at 2, 6 and about 24 weeks after DPC sensitization. Patch tests used Finn chambers with 0.01% DPC on the upper back, scored after 6 days by International Contact Dermatitis Research Group standards. Libraries were combined into a pool for sequencing, and differences in TCR yield between samples came mainly from small differences in library volumes within the pool. In alopecia patients, the study followed how the peripheral blood TCR repertoire changed in vivo over primary and secondary sensitization to diphenylcyclopropenone (DPC), a hapten. Most of the patients in the cohort were female, and the cohort covered alopecia areata with under or over 50% scalp involvement, alopecia totalis and alopecia universalis. Blood for TCR sequencing was provided by twenty-nine alopecia patients at one to four time points (pre-sensitization, 2, 6 and 24 weeks). Throughout the study period of 20 to 30 weeks, patients also received therapeutic DPC doses to the scalp every week. Study-wide conclusions, independent of this receptor: Patch test score was positively correlated with the number of PT1 expanded TCRs, with significance at thresholds 8, 16 and 32 but not at 4. Repeated subsampling changed both the strength of the expansion versus patch-test correlation and the threshold at which the correlation became significant. Compared with pre-sensitization or healthy control sets, expanded TCRs formed significantly more large CDR3 similarity clusters, which is consistent with antigen-driven responses. Because every patient had alopecia, a presumed autoimmune disease, the patients' immune response might differ from that of healthy individuals. DPC sensitization did not change how many TCRs were above 1 in 1000 frequency, and no evidence was found of alterations in global repertoire structure.

Receptor amplification or capture employed RACE. Instrument on record: NextSeq 500. During library preparation, unique molecular identifiers were attached to individual cDNA molecules so that TCRs could be counted quantitatively and reproducibly. From each blood RNA sample, both TCR alpha and TCR beta chains were sequenced. Per the source publication's procedure: Samples had a median of roughly 98,000 TCRs, with a range from about 23,224 to 750,000. V, J and CDR3 annotation of the TCR reads was carried out using the Decombinator software suite. For the PS versus PT1 abundance plots, all samples were subsampled to the same number of TCRs (28,000). TCRs were defined as expanded if absent before sensitization and observed at least eight times at the 2-week time point. In-frame beta chains were kept once TCRdb had trimmed the public reads at Q25 with fastp and called clones with MiXCR. One record per CDR3 amino acid sequence lists the most common genes and DNA. These V and J calls rely on TCRdb rather than the paper's analysis. For this sample there are some 38,000 distinct CDR3 sequences; approximately 7.6% appear just once. 1.3% of the sample rests with the top ten.

Measured from the cysteine to the phenylalanine, the CDR3 is 12 residues long. Just CDR3 DNA is preserved here, 36 bases in frame from base 1. CDR1 and CDR2, per the germline V gene (reference sequence), are DFQATT and SNEGSKA. Relative to germline, V is 6 bases shorter and J is 6 bases shorter, with 12 bases between their ends. What the time point label conveys for this sample: pre-sensitization, week 0. The treatment or condition label corresponds to: therapeutic diphenylcyclopropenone sensitization with weekly scalp DPC. Blood at each patch-test visit was drawn before the patch test was applied. Eligible patients were aged 18 to 70, diagnosed with alopecia, deemed suitable for DPC therapy, and excluded if pregnant. Total RNA was isolated from unfractionated whole blood collected in Tempus Blood RNA tubes. In this sample, this clonotype turned up many times. The clone's antigen remains unknown. No much larger clone exists at a distance of one base, and base qualities are not known.

Sequenced material: whole blood, taken in connection with sensitization to the hapten diphenylcyclopropenone (DPC). The clonotype comes from a woman in her forties or fifties with alopecia areata. Some clones in this sample may be carry-over from other donors' samples. This chain joins TRBV20-1 to TRBJ2-1, with no D gene named confidently. The CDR3 reads CSAEATTNEQFF. Here is the DNA: TGCAGTGCCGAGGCCACCACCAATGAGCAGTTCTTC.